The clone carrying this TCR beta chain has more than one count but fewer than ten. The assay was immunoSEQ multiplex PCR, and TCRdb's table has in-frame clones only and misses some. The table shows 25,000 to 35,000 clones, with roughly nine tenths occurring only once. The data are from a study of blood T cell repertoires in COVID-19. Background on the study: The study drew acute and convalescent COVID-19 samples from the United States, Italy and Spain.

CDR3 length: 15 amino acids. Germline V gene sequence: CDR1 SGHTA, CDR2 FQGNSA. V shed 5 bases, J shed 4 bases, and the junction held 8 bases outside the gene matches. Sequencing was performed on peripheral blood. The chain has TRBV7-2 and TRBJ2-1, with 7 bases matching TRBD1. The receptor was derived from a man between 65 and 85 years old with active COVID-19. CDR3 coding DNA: TGTGCCAGCAGCCACGACAGGGAACCTTACAATGAGCAGTTCTTC. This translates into CASSHDREPYNEQFF.